The clone carrying this T cell receptor beta chain was seen repeatedly, ten times or more. The record originates from a study of T cells in Graves' hyperthyroidism and ophthalmopathy. The CDR3 runs 14 residues. V shed 6 bases and J 3 bases; nucleotides not matched to a gene: 5. Germline V gene sequence: CDR1 MNHEY, CDR2 SVGEGT. TCR beta CDR3 regions were amplified from RNA. With the HTBI primer set, the TCR CDR3 went through a first round of RT-PCR. TCRdb recomputed calls from the multiplex PCR reads with MiXCR, one row per CDR3 protein. The sample lists under 350,000 distinct CDR3 sequences, approximately 15% occurring once.

The sequenced sample was blood. This rearrangement joins TRBV6-2 or TRBV6-3 to TRBJ2-3; TRBD2 agrees at 8 bases. This TCR was recovered from a woman aged 55-75 years with Graves' ophthalmopathy. CDR3 bases: TGTGCCAGCAGGCCCCGGGAGGGGACAGATACGCAGTATTTT. It encodes CASRPREGTDTQYF.